This T cell receptor beta chain is from a study of blood T cell repertoires in COVID-19. Looking at the study overall: Researchers got acute and convalescent COVID-19 samples from the United States, Italy and Spain. Sources were T cells, B-cell-depleted T cells, or PBMCs; the material itself was cDNA or gDNA.

In the original processing: Amplifying reference gene primers gave estimates of nucleated cell counts. Profiling relied on immunoSEQ multiplex PCR, and the TCRdb table lists in-frame clones only, not all of them. That table gives V, J and clone size, and the DNA gave D and trimming. The sample holds 250,000 or so clones, roughly 88% seen once. V was trimmed by 1 base and J by 3 bases, leaving 12 bases between them. The CDR3 covers 15 residues. Germline lookup yields CDR1 LGHNA and CDR2 YSLEER. This clone came up a few times. The rearrangement joins TRBV4-3 to TRBJ1-2, with D possibly matching TRBD1 (5 bases). The source of this sequence is a man between 40 and 49 years old who had recovered from COVID-19. Sequenced: peripheral blood. In nucleotides, the CDR3 is TGCGCCAGCAGCCAAGGCGACAGAGACTACTATGGCTACACCTTC. Protein: CASSQGDRDYYGYTF.